A single TCR beta chain is shown here with its context. The antigen is not known. This record belongs to a study of OX40 agonist ivuxolimab in advanced cancers. Study as a whole: The dose-escalation cohort had hepatocellular carcinoma, melanoma, renal cell or head and neck cancer. Enrollees could have had prior anti-PD-1, anti-PD-L1 or anti-CTLA-4 therapy, which around 43% had received.

Clones were read by immunoSEQ multiplex PCR, and TCRdb kept only the in-frame ones, dropping some. There are fewer than 85,000 clones in the sample; 90% occur only once, and under 0.65% lies in the top ten. The CDR3 runs 12 residues. Trimming left V 4 bases short and J 7 bases short, with 9 bases between. CDR1 is SGHRS and CDR2 is YFSETQ in the germline V gene. Whole-study findings and limits: Some patients who did not respond also had low normalized T-cell clonal expansion. CD4+ T cells averaged fewer expanded clones than CD8+ T cells.

The starting material was CD4+ or CD8+ T cells sorted from blood, obtained in a trial of the OX40 agonist ivuxolimab. The chain uses TRBV5-1 and TRBJ2-1; D not certain. The TCR sequence derives from an adult with an advanced solid tumor such as melanoma, head and neck, liver or kidney cancer. CDR3 amino acids: CASSVVENEQFF. CDR3 nucleotides: TGCGCCAGCAGCGTCGTAGAGAATGAGCAGTTCTTC.